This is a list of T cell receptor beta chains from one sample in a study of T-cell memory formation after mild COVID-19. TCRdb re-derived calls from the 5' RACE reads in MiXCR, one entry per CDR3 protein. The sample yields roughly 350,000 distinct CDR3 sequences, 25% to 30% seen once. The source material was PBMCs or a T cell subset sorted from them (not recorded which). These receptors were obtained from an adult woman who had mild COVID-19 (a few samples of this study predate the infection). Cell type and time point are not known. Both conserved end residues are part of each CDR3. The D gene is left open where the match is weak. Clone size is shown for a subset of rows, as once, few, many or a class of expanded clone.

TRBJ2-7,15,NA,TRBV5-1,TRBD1,TGCGCCAGCAGCTTGGTTGGGACAGGGGGTTTCGAGCAGTACTTC,CASSLVGTGGFEQYF
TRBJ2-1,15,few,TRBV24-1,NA,TGTGCCACCAGTGGTAGCGTACGATCCTACAATGAGCAGTTCTTC,CATSGSVRSYNEQFF
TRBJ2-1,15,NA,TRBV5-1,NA,TGCGCCAGCAGCGCACGCGGTTGGTCCTACAATGAGCAGTTCTTC,CASSARGWSYNEQFF
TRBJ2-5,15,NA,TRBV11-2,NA,TGTGCCAGCAGCTTAGAAGGGACCGATGGGGAGACCCAGTACTTC,CASSLEGTDGETQYF
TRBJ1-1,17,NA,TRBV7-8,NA,TGTGCCAGCAGCTTAGTGGGGGAGAGGGTCGGGACTCTTGAAGCTTTCTTT,CASSLVGERVGTLEAFF
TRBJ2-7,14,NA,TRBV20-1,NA,TGCAGTGCCTCGGAAGGACTTCTGACCTACGAGCAGTACTTC,CSASEGLLTYEQYF
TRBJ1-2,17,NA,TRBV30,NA,TGTGCCTGGAGAGTCCCCCTCGGCCAAGGGGCTAACTATGGCTACACCTTC,CAWRVPLGQGANYGYTF
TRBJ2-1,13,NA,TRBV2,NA,TGTGCCAGCAGTGCTCGACCCTACAATGAGCAGTTCTTC,CASSARPYNEQFF
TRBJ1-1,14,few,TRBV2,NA,TGTGCCAGCATGATCAGGGGAGTAGGCACTGAAGCTTTCTTT,CASMIRGVGTEAFF
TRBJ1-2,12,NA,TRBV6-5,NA,TGTGCCAGCAGTACAGGGAGTCATGGCTACACCTTC,CASSTGSHGYTF
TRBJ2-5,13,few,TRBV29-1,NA,TGCAGCGTTGATACAGGGTTGGAGGAGACCCAGTACTTC,CSVDTGLEETQYF
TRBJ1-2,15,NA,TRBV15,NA,TGTGCCACCAGCAGAGGGGCTGCACAAAACTATGGCTACACCTTC,CATSRGAAQNYGYTF
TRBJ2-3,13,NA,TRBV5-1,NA,TGCGCCAGCAGCTTGGGCAGGGTCGATACGCAGTATTTT,CASSLGRVDTQYF
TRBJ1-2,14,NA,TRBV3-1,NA,TGTGCCAGCAGCCAAGATCTTTCGGGCTATGGCTACACCTTC,CASSQDLSGYGYTF
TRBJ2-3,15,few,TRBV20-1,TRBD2,TGCAGTGCTAGAGATTTGCGGGGGGACCCCGAGACGCAGTATTTT,CSARDLRGDPETQYF
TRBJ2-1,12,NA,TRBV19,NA,TGTGCCAGTAGTAAGGGATACAATGAGCAGTTCTTC,CASSKGYNEQFF
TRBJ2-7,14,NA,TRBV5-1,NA,TGCGCCAGCAGCACGGACGAGCCTTCCTACGAGCAGTACTTC,CASSTDEPSYEQYF
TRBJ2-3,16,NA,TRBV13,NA,TGTGCCAGCAGCTTAGTGGGCAGGAGCGGCAAGGATACGCAGTATTTT,CASSLVGRSGKDTQYF
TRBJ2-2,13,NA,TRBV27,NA,TGTGCCAGCAGGGTCGCGAACACCGGGGAGCTGTTTTTT,CASRVANTGELFF
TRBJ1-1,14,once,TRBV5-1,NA,TGCGCCAGCAGCCCGGGGGAGTTTAACACTGAAGCTTTCTTT,CASSPGEFNTEAFF
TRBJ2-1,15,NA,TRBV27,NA,TGTGCCAGCAGTCCTGATACCGGGAGATACAATGAGCAGTTCTTC,CASSPDTGRYNEQFF
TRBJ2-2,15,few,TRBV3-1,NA,TGTGCCAGCAGCCCCGACCCCGCGAACACCGGGGAGCTGTTTTTT,CASSPDPANTGELFF
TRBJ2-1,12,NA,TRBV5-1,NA,TGCGCCAGCAGCTTGGCTCTCCGTGAGCAGTTCTTC,CASSLALREQFF
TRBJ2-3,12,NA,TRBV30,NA,TGTGCCTGGAGTGTAGGCACAGATACGCAGTATTTT,CAWSVGTDTQYF
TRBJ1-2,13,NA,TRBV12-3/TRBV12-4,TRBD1,TGTGCCAGCAGTACGGGACAGTACTATGGCTACACCTTC,CASSTGQYYGYTF
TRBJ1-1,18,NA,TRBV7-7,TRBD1,TGTGCCAGCAGCTTCGAATCGGACAGGGGGCTCGAGAACACTGAAGCTTTCTTT,CASSFESDRGLENTEAFF
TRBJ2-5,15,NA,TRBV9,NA,TGTGCCAGCAGCCCTCGACTAGAGAACCAAGAGACCCAGTACTTC,CASSPRLENQETQYF
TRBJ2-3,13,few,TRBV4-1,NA,TGCGCCAGCAGCCAAGATTTCACAGATACGCAGTATTTT,CASSQDFTDTQYF
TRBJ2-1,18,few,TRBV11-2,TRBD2,TGTGCCAGCAGCCCAGGACTAGCGGGAGGCCTCTCCTACAATGAGCAGTTCTTC,CASSPGLAGGLSYNEQFF
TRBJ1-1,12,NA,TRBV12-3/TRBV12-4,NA,TGTGCCAGCAGGATAGGGGGTTCTGAAGCTTTCTTT,CASRIGGSEAFF
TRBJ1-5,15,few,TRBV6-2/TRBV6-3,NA,TGTGCCAGCAGTTACTCGAGCGTGACGGGTCGGCCCCAGCATTTT,CASSYSSVTGRPQHF
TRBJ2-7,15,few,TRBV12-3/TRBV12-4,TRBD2,TGTGCCAGCACCAGAAGCGGGAGCAAAGTGGAGGAGCAGTACTTC,CASTRSGSKVEEQYF
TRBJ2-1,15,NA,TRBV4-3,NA,TGCGCCAGCAGCGAGGGCACAAGCTCCTACAATGAGCAGTTCTTC,CASSEGTSSYNEQFF
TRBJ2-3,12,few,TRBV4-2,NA,TGTGCCAGCAGCCCCGCGGACCATACGCAGTATTTT,CASSPADHTQYF
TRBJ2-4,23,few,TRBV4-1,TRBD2,TGCGCCAGCAGCCAACGTGCCCCTCTCCTTGTGCTAGCGGGTAGATTAGCCAAAAACATTCAGTACTTC,CASSQRAPLLVLAGRLAKNIQYF
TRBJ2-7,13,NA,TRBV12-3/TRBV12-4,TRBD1,TGTGCCAGCAGCCCGGGACAGGCACGCGAGCAGTACTTC,CASSPGQAREQYF
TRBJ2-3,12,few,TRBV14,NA,TGTGCCAGCAGCCAACAGTTAGATACGCAGTATTTT,CASSQQLDTQYF
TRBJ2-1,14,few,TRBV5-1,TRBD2,TGCGCCAGCTCCGTAGCGGGCATATACAATGAGCAGTTCTTC,CASSVAGIYNEQFF
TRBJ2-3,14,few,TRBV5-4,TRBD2,TGTGCCAGCAGCGGCGGGACTAGAGCAGATACGCAGTATTTT,CASSGGTRADTQYF
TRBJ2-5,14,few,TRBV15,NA,TGTGCCACCAGCAGAGATAGGGCTGAAGAGACCCAGTACTTC,CATSRDRAEETQYF
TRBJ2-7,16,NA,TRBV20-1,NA,TGCAGTGCTAGAGATCGTGCGCGCCTCAACTCCTACGAGCAGTACTTC,CSARDRARLNSYEQYF
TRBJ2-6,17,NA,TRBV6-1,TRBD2,TGTGCCAGCATCCTGGGACTAGCGGGGGCTGGGGCCAACGTCCTGACTTTC,CASILGLAGAGANVLTF
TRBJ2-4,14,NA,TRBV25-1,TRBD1,TGTGCCACCAGGGGGTGGGGTGAGGCCTCCATTCAGTACTTC,CATRGWGEASIQYF
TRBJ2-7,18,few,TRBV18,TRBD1,TGTGCCAGCTCACCGAATCCCCCCACAGGGGCCAACTCCTACGAGCAGTACTTC,CASSPNPPTGANSYEQYF
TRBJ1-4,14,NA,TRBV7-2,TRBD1,TGTGCCAGCAGCAGAGACAGGGGGCATGAAAAACTGTTTTTT,CASSRDRGHEKLFF
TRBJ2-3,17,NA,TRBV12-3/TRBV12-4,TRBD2,TGTGCCAGCAGTCCAGACCGGACTAGCGGAGGGACAGATACGCAGTATTTT,CASSPDRTSGGTDTQYF
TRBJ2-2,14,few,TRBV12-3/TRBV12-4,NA,TGTGCCAGCAGCAGTCGATTGGGAGCCGGGGAGCTGTTTTTT,CASSSRLGAGELFF
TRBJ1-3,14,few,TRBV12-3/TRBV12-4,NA,TGTGCCAGCAGTTTGACGCCCTCTGGAAACACCATATATTTT,CASSLTPSGNTIYF
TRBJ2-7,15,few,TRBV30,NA,TGTGCCTGGACCCCCTATGGGGGGGCTGGGTACGAGCAGTACTTC,CAWTPYGGAGYEQYF
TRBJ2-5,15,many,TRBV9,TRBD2,TGTGCCAGCAGCGTCGGGACTACGCCAGCAGAGACCCAGTACTTC,CASSVGTTPAETQYF
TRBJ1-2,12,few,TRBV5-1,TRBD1,TGCGCCAGCAGCCCCAGGGGGCTGGGCTACACCTTC,CASSPRGLGYTF
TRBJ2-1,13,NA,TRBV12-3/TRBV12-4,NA,TGTGCCAGCAGTTTATGGAGGGGGTATGAGCAGTTCTTC,CASSLWRGYEQFF
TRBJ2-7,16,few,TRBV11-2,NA,TGTGCCAGCAGCCCCACCGGCCCCGCAGGGGTCGGGGAGCAGTACTTC,CASSPTGPAGVGEQYF
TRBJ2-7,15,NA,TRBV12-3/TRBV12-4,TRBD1,TGTGCCAGCAGTTTCCTCGGGACAGGGACCTACGAGCAGTACTTC,CASSFLGTGTYEQYF
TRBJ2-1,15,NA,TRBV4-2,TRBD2,TGTGCCAGCAGCCAAGAGACTAGCGGGTACAATGAGCAGTTCTTC,CASSQETSGYNEQFF